The T cell receptor (beta chain) under discussion was sequenced for a study of T cell responses to AZD1222 COVID-19 vaccine. Comment on this clone: Its specificity is unknown.

TCRdb's copy holds only in-frame clones and misses some; the assay was immunoSEQ multiplex PCR. The sample holds about 150,000 clones; over 90% are singletons and the top ten take approximately 1.6%. The CDR3 has 15 amino acids. With 2 bases removed from V and 0 bases from J, the gap between germline ends came to 8 bases. Germline loops: CDR1 MNHEY, CDR2 SMNVEV (reference sequence). Pooled samples include second doses given at about 4 or 12 weeks. Study-wide results and limits: Distributed over spike, vaccine-associated CD4 TCRs predominated at 160-218 and 743-854. White British ancestry dominated among donors, who included more females, and clonal diversity was possibly underestimated.

This chain joins TRBV27 and TRBJ1-5, with D maybe TRBD1 (5 bases). This material consisted of peripheral blood, taken 28 days after the second AZD1222 dose. This TCR was recovered from an adult who received the AZD1222 COVID-19 vaccine. CDR3 bases: TGTGCCAGCAGTTTAGTCAGGGATAGCAATCAGCCCCAGCATTTT. Its protein product is CASSLVRDSNQPQHF.